The 32 T cell receptor beta chains listed next were all sequenced from one sample in a study of control samples from healthy donors and cancer patients. The method was immunoSEQ multiplex PCR; TCRdb's version includes in-frame clones alone and lacks a portion of them. The table records some 74,000 clones, 83% of them present only once. The sample consisted of blood. All receptors come from a man aged 60 to 75 in good health.

The rearrangement uses TRBV19 and TRBJ1-1, with D uncertain. The CDR3 is 14 residues long. The V and J ends lost 7 bases and 5 bases respectively, with 17 bases between them. Germline CDR1 and CDR2: LNHDA and SQIVND (reference sequence). CDR3 in amino acids: CASNPGRGRTEAFF. As DNA, the CDR3 is TGTGCCAGTAACCCAGGTCGAGGAAGAACTGAAGCTTTCTTT.

The chain couples TRBV24-1 to TRBJ1-2, with 8 bases fitting TRBD1. Losses at the gene ends were 3 bases for V and 4 bases for J; bases not matched to a gene: 9. The CDR3 consists of 16 residues. CDR1 and CDR2 (germline): KGHDR, SFDVKD. The CDR3 region has the DNA TGTGCCACCAGTGATCTGACAACAGGGGGTAGCTATGGCTACACCTTC. It translates to CATSDLTTGGSYGYTF.

The chain couples TRBV19 to TRBJ2-1; tentatively, D is TRBD2 (5 bases). The CDR3 has 15 residues. Germline values: CDR1 LNHDA, CDR2 SQIVND (reference sequence). V gave up 3 bases and J gave up 3 bases, with 12 bases separating them. As DNA, the CDR3 is TGTGCCAGTAGTATTGCGAATCGGGACTACAATGAGCAGTTCTTC. Amino acids: CASSIANRDYNEQFF.

The chain combines TRBV5-1 with TRBJ2-5; D is perhaps TRBD1 or TRBD2 (5 bases each). From germline, CDR1 is SGHRS and CDR2 YFSETQ. There are 15 residues in the CDR3. The V and J ends lost 2 bases and 2 bases respectively, with 13 bases between them. The CDR3 reads CASSFRGTEQETQYF. Written as DNA, the CDR3 is TGCGCCAGCAGCTTCCGTGGGACGGAGCAAGAGACCCAGTACTTC.

The chain uses TRBV24-1 and TRBJ1-5; TRBD1 is a possible D gene (5 bases). V lost 6 bases, J lost 5 bases, and 16 bases lay in between. This CDR3 is built from 15 residues. Per the germline V gene, CDR1 is KGHDR and CDR2 is SFDVKD. The CDR3 DNA reads TGTGCCACCAGTCGGTTGGGGCTCCATGATCAGCCCCAGCATTTT. Its protein is CATSRLGLHDQPQHF.

The CDR3 sequence is CSVVRDRASEQYF. DNA for the CDR3: TGCAGCGTTGTTCGGGACAGGGCCTCCGAGCAGTACTTC. The rearrangement joins TRBV29-1 to TRBJ2-7; 9 bases map to TRBD1. The CDR3 runs to 13 residues. Trimming removed 4 bases from V and 6 bases from J; junction bases left unmatched: 7. CDR1 and CDR2 (germline): SQVTM, ANQGSEA.

The rearrangement links TRBV6-2 or TRBV6-3 to TRBJ2-1; TRBD2 might be the D (5 bases). V lost 2 bases and J 5 bases, leaving 13 bases between the germline ends. CDR3 size: 15 residues. Germline V gives CDR1 MNHEY, CDR2 SVGEGT. The CDR3 coding sequence is TGTGCCAGCAGTTACACCGGGAACCCAAACAATGAGCAGTTCTTC. Translating gives CASSYTGNPNNEQFF.

The CDR3 nucleotides are TGCAGCGTTGTGGGGACAGGGTTGTGGACTGAAGCTTTCTTT. This sequence encodes CSVVGTGLWTEAFF. The chain links TRBV29-1 to TRBJ1-1; 9 bases are a match to TRBD1. V was pared by 4 bases and J by 5 bases, with 8 bases of the junction left unmatched. The CDR3 consists of 14 residues. Germline lookup yields CDR1 SQVTM and CDR2 ANQGSEA.

V is TRBV18 and J is TRBJ2-5; D is possibly TRBD1 (5 bases). V lost 0 bases, J lost 1 base, and 9 bases lay in between. Germline CDR1 reads KGHSH; CDR2 reads LQKENI. The CDR3 is 15 amino acids. CDR3 bases: TGTGCCAGCTCACCACCGTTCAGGGCCCAAGAGACCCAGTACTTC. Translation gives CASSPPFRAQETQYF.

The chain carries TRBV7-8 and TRBJ2-2; unclear D gene. The CDR3 is 15 amino acids. V lost 3 bases to trimming and J lost 1 base, with 9 bases between them. Looked up from germline, CDR1 is SGHVS and CDR2 is FQNEAQ. Here the CDR3 DNA reads TGTGCCAGCAGCTTCCTTGCAGGGAACACCGGGGAGCTGTTTTTT. This encodes CASSFLAGNTGELFF.

The V call is TRBV4-3, the J call TRBJ2-1; 9 nucleotides match TRBD2. This CDR3 region has 17 residues. The germline gives CDR1 LGHNA, CDR2 YSLEER. With 1 base clipped from V and 2 bases from J, the junction kept 6 bases outside the gene matches. The CDR3 sequence is CASSQAGTSITYNEQFF. The CDR3, as DNA: TGCGCCAGCAGCCAAGCCGGGACTAGCATCACCTACAATGAGCAGTTCTTC.

This clone was counted a single time. The chain combines TRBV6-5 with TRBJ1-5; 7 nucleotides match TRBD1. V lost 4 bases and J lost 6; bases outside the gene matches: 12. CDR1 MNHEY and CDR2 SVGAGI come from the germline V gene. This CDR3 is built from 16 residues. Here the CDR3 reads CASSSYRGAVVQPQHF. As DNA, the CDR3 is TGTGCCAGCAGTTCCTACAGGGGAGCGGTCGTTCAGCCCCAGCATTTT.

V gene TRBV15 combines with J gene TRBJ1-6; TRBD1 matches 8 bases. Germline trimming cut 0 bases from V and 7 bases from J; bases unmatched to any gene: 2. This CDR3 region has 15 residues. Germline lookup yields CDR1 LNHNV and CDR2 YYDKDF (reference sequence). The CDR3 loop is CATSRDRDRNSPLHF. DNA for the CDR3: TGTGCCACCAGCAGAGATAGGGACAGGAATTCACCCCTCCACTTT. Drawing the rest from reference TRBV15 and TRBJ1-6, the complete variable domain is DAMVIQNPRYQVTQFGKPVTLSCSQTLNHNVMYWYQQKSSQAPKLLFHYYDKDFNNEADTPDNFQSRRPNTSFCFLDIRSPGLGDTAMYLCATSRDRDRNSPLHFGNGTRLTVT.

J is TRBJ2-7 and V is TRBV11-1, with 10 nucleotides matching TRBD1. Germline lookup yields CDR1 SGHAT and CDR2 FQDESV (reference sequence). This CDR3 has 15 amino acids. V dropped 2 bases and J dropped 3; count of bases not matched to a gene: 4. The CDR3 bases are TGTGCCAGCAGCTTACAGACAGGGGGCAACTACGAGCAGTACTTC. It translates to CASSLQTGGNYEQYF.

The chain uses TRBV6-1 and TRBJ2-1; 11 nucleotides match TRBD2. This CDR3 spans 14 amino acids. CDR1 is MNHNS and CDR2 is SASEGT in the germline V gene. With 3 bases clipped from V and 9 bases from J, the junction kept 4 bases outside the gene matches. DNA for the CDR3: TGTGCCAGCAGTGATAGCGGGAGGGGGGTTGAGCAGTTCTTC. Translation gives CASSDSGRGVEQFF.

The chain couples TRBV7-8 to TRBJ2-1, with TRBD2 matching over 12 bases. Germline CDR1 SGHVS, CDR2 FQNEAQ. CDR3 length: 15 residues. V lost 5 bases and J lost 8; bases outside the gene matches: 7. The CDR3 DNA sequence: TGTGCCAGCAGCCCACGGTCTAGCGGGAGGGATGAGCAGTTCTTC. Its translation: CASSPRSSGRDEQFF.

The gene calls are TRBV19 and TRBJ1-4; no definite D call. Germline V gene sequence: CDR1 LNHDA, CDR2 SQIVND (reference sequence). Trimming cost V 5 bases and J 7 bases, with 17 bases left between them. This CDR3 comprises 15 residues. The CDR3 region has the DNA TGTGCCAGTAGTTTGGCGAGAACCGCGGGTGAAAAACTGTTTTTT. It encodes CASSLARTAGEKLFF.

This clone was picked up one time. The chain recombines TRBV19 with TRBJ2-7, with 9 bases identical to TRBD1. Trimming at V came to 5 bases and at J to 2 bases, leaving 7 bases not matched to a gene. Per the germline V gene, CDR1 is LNHDA and CDR2 is SQIVND (reference sequence). The CDR3 extends over 15 amino acids. CDR3 in DNA: TGTGCCAGTAGTCCGGGGACAGGGAGCCCCTACGAGCAGTACTTC. This codes for CASSPGTGSPYEQYF. The full variable domain, completed using reference TRBV19 and TRBJ2-7, is DGGITQSPKYLFRKEGQNVTLSCEQNLNHDAMYWYRQDPGQGLRLIYYSQIVNDFQKGDIAEGYSVSREKKESFPLTVTSAQKNPTAFYLCASSPGTGSPYEQYFGPGTRLTVT.

This clone was recorded a few times. Other DNA sequences in this sample translate to the same CDR3. This chain connects TRBV19 to TRBJ1-2; the match to TRBD1 covers 11 bases. Germline CDR1 reads LNHDA; CDR2 reads SQIVND (reference sequence). V gave up 5 bases and J gave up 5 bases; unmatched junction bases: 4. The CDR3 is made up of 14 amino acids. In DNA form, the CDR3 reads TGTGCCAGTAGTCTTGGACAGGGGGCTTATGGCTACACCTTC. Its protein product is CASSLGQGAYGYTF. Complete variable domain (other parts from reference TRBV19 and TRBJ1-2): DGGITQSPKYLFRKEGQNVTLSCEQNLNHDAMYWYRQDPGQGLRLIYYSQIVNDFQKGDIAEGYSVSREKKESFPLTVTSAQKNPTAFYLCASSLGQGAYGYTFGSGTRLTVV.

V gene TRBV6-5 combines with J gene TRBJ1-3; D not resolved. Germline V gives CDR1 MNHEY, CDR2 SVGAGI. The CDR3 is 15 amino acids. V lost 0 bases to trimming and J lost 0 bases, with 6 bases between them. CDR3 DNA: TGTGCCAGCAGTTACTCGGAGTCCTCTGGAAACACCATATATTTT. Amino acid sequence: CASSYSESSGNTIYF.

The gene calls are TRBV27 and TRBJ1-1; D is undetermined. Germline CDR1 and CDR2: MNHEY and SMNVEV (reference sequence). Trimming removed 6 bases from V and 3 bases from J, with 20 bases in between. The CDR3 length is 16 residues. As DNA, the CDR3 is TGTGCCAGCAGCTTCCTTTTAACGGGTCGGTACACTGAAGCTTTCTTT. As protein: CASSFLLTGRYTEAFF.

This clone was counted between two and nine times. The chain has TRBV30 and TRBJ2-7; D call uncertain. The CDR3 has 12 amino acids. Trimming removed 2 bases at V and 4 bases at J, with 9 bases between. The germline V gene encodes CDR1 GTSNPN and CDR2 SVGIG (reference sequence). The CDR3 DNA follows: TGTGCCTGGAGTCAGCTAGGGTACGAGCAGTACTTC. It specifies CAWSQLGYEQYF.

The CDR3 here is CAISPTGASYNEQFF. The CDR3 nucleotides are TGTGCCATCAGCCCGACAGGGGCGTCCTACAATGAGCAGTTCTTC. The chain is built from TRBV10-3 and TRBJ2-1; TRBD1 matches 8 bases. This CDR3 is built from 15 residues. Germline V gives CDR1 ENHRY, CDR2 SYGVKD. The trim removed 6 bases at V and 1 base at J, leaving 5 bases unmatched.

This chain uses TRBV13 with TRBJ2-3; 8 nucleotides align to TRBD2. This CDR3 is 17 amino acids long. CDR1 and CDR2 (germline): PRHDT, FYEKMQ (reference sequence). The junction had 12 bases not matched to a gene; V was cut back by 3 bases and J by 4 bases. The CDR3 nucleotides read TGTGCCAGCAGCTTTAGGCAAAGCGGGAGAGGGGCAGATACGCAGTATTTT. It yields the protein CASSFRQSGRGADTQYF.

The genes are TRBV6-2 or TRBV6-3 and TRBJ1-5, with TRBD1 matching over 7 bases. Germline V gene sequence: CDR1 MNHEY, CDR2 SVGEGT. J gave up 0 bases and V 7 bases, and 9 bases lay outside the gene matches. The CDR3 extends over 16 amino acids. CDR3 residues: CASTPGQGVSNQPQHF. CDR3 DNA sequence: TGTGCCAGCACCCCCGGGCAGGGGGTTAGCAATCAGCCCCAGCATTTT.

The V gene is TRBV4-1, the J gene TRBJ2-5; weak D call: TRBD1 (5 bases). Per the germline V gene, CDR1 is MGHRA and CDR2 is YSYEKL. The CDR3 consists of 15 residues. V dropped 3 bases and J dropped 3 bases, with 14 bases sitting between them. CDR3 DNA: TGCGCCAGCAGCCAGGTAGGGCTAGGGGAAGAGACCCAGTACTTC. Protein sequence: CASSQVGLGEETQYF.

The genes are TRBV29-1 and TRBJ2-2; D is possibly TRBD1 (5 bases). The V gene's germline CDR1 is SQVTM and CDR2 ANQGSEA. V lost 6 bases, J lost 5 bases, and 10 bases lay in between. The CDR3 totals 12 residues. CDR3 in DNA: TGCAGCGTCCGACAGTTTACCGGGGAGCTGTTTTTT. Translating gives CSVRQFTGELFF.

This clone was observed a single time. The chain has TRBV4-2 and TRBJ1-2, with 11 bases aligning to TRBD1. J lost 4 bases, V lost 0 bases, and 7 bases had no gene match. Germline CDR1 and CDR2: LGHNA and YNFKEQ. This CDR3 comprises 17 residues. CDR3 in amino acids: CASSQDPGTGGIYGYTF. In DNA, the CDR3 is TGTGCCAGCAGCCAAGATCCCGGGACAGGGGGTATCTATGGCTACACCTTC.

This clone was seen only a few times. This rearrangement joins TRBV3-1 (or the pseudogene TRBV3-2) to TRBJ2-5, with TRBD2 matching over 14 bases. The germline CDR1 and CDR2 sequences are LGHDT and YNNKEL (reference sequence). After removal of 4 bases from V and 5 bases from J, the junction contained 18 bases not matched to a gene. This CDR3 is 20 amino acids long. The CDR3 here is CASSLKFGTSGRGGKETQYF. The CDR3 DNA follows: TGTGCCAGCAGCCTAAAGTTCGGGACTAGCGGGAGAGGGGGGAAGGAGACCCAGTACTTC.

This chain links TRBV28 with TRBJ1-5, with D possibly being TRBD1 (6 bases). This CDR3 is 14 amino acids long. Germline assignment: CDR1 MDHEN and CDR2 SYDVKM. V was pared by 2 bases and J by 3 bases, with 8 bases between. The CDR3 loop reads CASSLGGPNQPQHF. The CDR3 DNA reads TGTGCCAGCAGTTTAGGGGGCCCCAATCAGCCCCAGCATTTT.

The chain recombines TRBV2 with TRBJ2-3; perhaps TRBD2 as D (5 bases). V was cut by 5 bases and J by 4 bases, with 22 bases left in between. Germline V gene sequence: CDR1 SNHLY, CDR2 FYNNEI. CDR3 length: 17 amino acids. The DNA of the CDR3 is TGTGCCAGCAGTCTTACCGCTTTTGTGGGAGTCCCAGATACGCAGTATTTT. Translated: CASSLTAFVGVPDTQYF. Drawing the rest from reference TRBV2 and TRBJ2-3, the complete variable domain is EPEVTQTPSHQVTQMGQEVILRCVPISNHLYFYWYRQILGQKVEFLVSFYNNEISEKSEIFDDQFSVERPDGSNFTLKIRSTKLEDSAMYFCASSLTAFVGVPDTQYFGPGTRLTVL.

This rearrangement joins TRBV2 to TRBJ2-1; D remains ambiguous. CDR3 length: 14 residues. Germline CDR1 reads SNHLY; CDR2 reads FYNNEI. Trimming pared 8 bases from V and 2 bases from J, leaving 13 bases between. As DNA, the CDR3 is TGTGCCAGCCAGTTTGACCGGACCTACAATGAGCAGTTCTTC. This codes for CASQFDRTYNEQFF.